This TCR beta chain was recovered during a study of cytomegalovirus exposure and HLA in healthy donors. Study summary: Unique TCR beta sequences numbering approximately 120 million came from 190 million or so T cells in an earlier analysis.

Whole-study findings and limits: Accounts indicate the classifier identified cytomegalovirus status with strong specificity and sensitivity. Per a prior analysis, the majority of TCR beta V segments were productive roughly 90% or roughly 30% of the time. In a later analysis, TCR beta V- and J-gene trimming showed a link to a missense DCLRE1C variant.

Note on this clone: Its cognate antigen is unknown.

Germline V gene lookup returns CDR1 SGHRS and CDR2 YFSETQ. The CDR3 totals 15 residues. V was clipped by 0 bases and J by 3 bases; unmatched bases: 5. 60 Vbeta and 13 Jbeta primers were used in PCR. The protocol was immunoSEQ multiplex PCR, while the TCRdb copy is restricted to in-frame clones and leaves out a portion. The sample contains roughly 150,000 clones, about two thirds of which appear only once. The specimen sequenced was PBMCs. The sequence came from a man under 40 in good health and CMV-seropositive. The V gene is TRBV5-1, the J gene TRBJ2-7; 8 positions agree with TRBD1. DNA of the CDR3: TGCGCCAGCAGCTTGGCAGGACAGGGTGACTACGAGCAGTACTTC. This encodes CASSLAGQGDYEQYF.